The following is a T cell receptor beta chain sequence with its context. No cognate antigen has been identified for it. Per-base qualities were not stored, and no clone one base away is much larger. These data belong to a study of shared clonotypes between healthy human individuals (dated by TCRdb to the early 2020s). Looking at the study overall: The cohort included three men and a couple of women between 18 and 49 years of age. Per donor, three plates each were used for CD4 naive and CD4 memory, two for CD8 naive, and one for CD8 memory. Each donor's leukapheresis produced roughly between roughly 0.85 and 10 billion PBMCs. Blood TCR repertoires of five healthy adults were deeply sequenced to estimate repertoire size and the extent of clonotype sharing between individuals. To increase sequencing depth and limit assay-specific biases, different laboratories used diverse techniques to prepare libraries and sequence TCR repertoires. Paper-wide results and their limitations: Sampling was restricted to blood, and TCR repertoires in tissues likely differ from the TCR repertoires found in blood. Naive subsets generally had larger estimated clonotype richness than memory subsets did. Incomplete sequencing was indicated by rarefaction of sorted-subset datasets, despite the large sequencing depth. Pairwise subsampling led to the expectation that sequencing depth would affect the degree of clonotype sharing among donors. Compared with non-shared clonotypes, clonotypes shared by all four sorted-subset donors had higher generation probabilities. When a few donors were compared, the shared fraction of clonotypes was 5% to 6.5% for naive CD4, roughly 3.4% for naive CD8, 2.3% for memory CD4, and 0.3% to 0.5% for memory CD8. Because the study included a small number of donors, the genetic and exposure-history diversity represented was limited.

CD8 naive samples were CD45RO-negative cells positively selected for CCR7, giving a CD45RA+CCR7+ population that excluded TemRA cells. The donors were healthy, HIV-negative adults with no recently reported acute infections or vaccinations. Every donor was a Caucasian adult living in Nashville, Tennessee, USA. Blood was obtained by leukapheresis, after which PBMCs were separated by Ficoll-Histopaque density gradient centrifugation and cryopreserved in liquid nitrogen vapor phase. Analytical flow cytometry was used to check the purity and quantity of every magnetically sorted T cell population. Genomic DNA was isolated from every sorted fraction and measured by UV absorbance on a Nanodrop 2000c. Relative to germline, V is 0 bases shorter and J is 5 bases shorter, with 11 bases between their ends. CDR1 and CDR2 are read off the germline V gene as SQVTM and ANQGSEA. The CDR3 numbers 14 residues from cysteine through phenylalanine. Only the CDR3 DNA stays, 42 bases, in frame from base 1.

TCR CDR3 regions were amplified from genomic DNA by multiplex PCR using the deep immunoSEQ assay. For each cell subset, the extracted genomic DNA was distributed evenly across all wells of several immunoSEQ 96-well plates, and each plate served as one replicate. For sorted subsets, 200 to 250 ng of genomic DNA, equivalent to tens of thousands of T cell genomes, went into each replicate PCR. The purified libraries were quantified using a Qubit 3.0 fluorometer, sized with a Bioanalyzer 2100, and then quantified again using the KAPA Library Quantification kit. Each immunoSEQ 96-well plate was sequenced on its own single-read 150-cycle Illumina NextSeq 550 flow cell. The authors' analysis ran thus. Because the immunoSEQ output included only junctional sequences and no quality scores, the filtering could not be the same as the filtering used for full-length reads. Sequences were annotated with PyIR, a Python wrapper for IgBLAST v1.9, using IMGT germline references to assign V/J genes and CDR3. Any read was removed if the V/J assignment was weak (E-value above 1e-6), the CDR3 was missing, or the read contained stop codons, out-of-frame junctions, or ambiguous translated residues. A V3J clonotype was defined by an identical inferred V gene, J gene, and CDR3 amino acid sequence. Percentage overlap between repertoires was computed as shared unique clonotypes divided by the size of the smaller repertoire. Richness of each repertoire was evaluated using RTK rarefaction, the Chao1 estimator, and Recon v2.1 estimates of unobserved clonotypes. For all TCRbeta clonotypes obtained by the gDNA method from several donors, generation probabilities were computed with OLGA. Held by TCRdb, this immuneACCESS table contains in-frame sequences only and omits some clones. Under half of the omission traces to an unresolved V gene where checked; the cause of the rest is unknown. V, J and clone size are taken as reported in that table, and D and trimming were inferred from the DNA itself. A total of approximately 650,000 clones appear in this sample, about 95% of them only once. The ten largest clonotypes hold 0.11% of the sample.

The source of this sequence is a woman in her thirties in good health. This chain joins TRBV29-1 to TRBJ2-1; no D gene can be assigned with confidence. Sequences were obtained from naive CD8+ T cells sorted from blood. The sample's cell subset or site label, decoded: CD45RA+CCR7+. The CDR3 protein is CSVEDRRGNNEQFF. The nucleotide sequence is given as TGCAGCGTTGAAGATCGGCGTGGAAACAATGAGCAGTTCTTC.